Following are 6 T cell receptor beta chains from one sample sequenced in a study of response to subunit inactivated influenza vaccine (dated by TCRdb to the late 2010s). Libraries came from RT-PCR. Sequencing was performed on an Illumina HiSeq 2500. Using fastp trimming at Q25 and MiXCR clonotype assembly, TCRdb reanalyzed the public sequencing data and kept in-frame beta chains. Rows matching on CDR3 protein sequence are summarized as one entry with the most common DNA and genes. The sample table contains hundreds of thousands of distinct CDR3 sequences; only one count was recorded for roughly 25% of them. Less than 2.5% of the sample belongs to the ten largest clones. The input for sequencing was CD4+ T cells sorted from PBMCs, taken more than 4 days after vaccination. The receptor set was obtained from a man between 50 and 59 years old who received an inactivated influenza vaccine. Donor details come from another sample of the same person, matched by shared clones.

This clonotype came up a few times. The V call is TRBV10-3, the J call TRBJ1-5; maybe TRBD1 (6 bases). The CDR3 is made up of 16 amino acids. Trimming left V 6 bases short and J 2 bases short, with 17 bases between. Germline V CDR1 and CDR2: ENHRY, SYGVKD. The CDR3 loop is CAISDRSGVGNQPQHF. The CDR3 DNA sequence: TGTGCCATCAGCGACCGATCAGGGGTGGGCAATCAGCCCCAGCATTTT.

This chain uses TRBV5-1 with TRBJ2-5; D possibly matches TRBD1 or TRBD2 (5 bases each). The germline CDR1 and CDR2 sequences are SGHRS and YFSETQ. V lost 0 bases and J 5 bases, leaving 11 bases between the germline ends. There are 14 residues in the CDR3. The CDR3 sequence is CASSLGTGTETQYF. The CDR3 DNA reads as TGCGCCAGCAGCTTGGGGACGGGGACCGAGACCCAGTACTTC.

The V call is TRBV5-1, the J call TRBJ2-5, with 10 positions matching TRBD2. Germline CDR1 reads SGHRS; CDR2 reads YFSETQ. The CDR3 extends over 16 amino acids. V lost 3 bases and J lost 0; bases outside the gene matches: 5. CDR3 loop: CASSSGLARNQETQYF. CDR3 in DNA: TGCGCCAGCAGCTCGGGACTAGCGAGAAACCAAGAGACCCAGTACTTC.

The rearrangement links TRBV5-1 to TRBJ1-2; D call uncertain. This CDR3 has 14 amino acids. The germline V and J ends were trimmed by 0 bases and 4 bases, with 10 bases remaining between them. The V gene's germline CDR1 is SGHRS and CDR2 YFSETQ. CDR3 coding DNA: TGCGCCAGCAGCTTGGGGAGGCCGCTCTATGGCTACACCTTC. It specifies CASSLGRPLYGYTF.

This chain joins TRBV20-1 and TRBJ2-1; 8 bases line up with TRBD2. Germline CDR1 reads DFQATT; CDR2 reads SNEGSKA (reference sequence). V lost 0 bases, J lost 6 bases, and 10 bases stayed unmatched. The CDR3 is 16 residues long. CDR3 nucleotide sequence: TGCAGTGCTAGAGATCAGCGGGCGGGGGGCCGCAATGAGCAGTTCTTC. Its protein product is CSARDQRAGGRNEQFF.

The CDR3 DNA reads TGTGCCAGCAGTCCATCGGGACAAGCTAGCACAGATACGCAGTATTTT. Protein product: CASSPSGQASTDTQYF. The rearrangement uses TRBV12-3 or TRBV12-4 and TRBJ2-3; maybe TRBD1 (6 bases). The CDR3 totals 16 residues. Trimming shortened V by 5 bases and J by 0 bases, and 15 bases separated the two germline ends.